This T cell receptor (beta chain) was sequenced for a study of response to subunit inactivated influenza vaccine. TCRdb re-called the RT-PCR reads through MiXCR, storing one row per CDR3 protein. The data contain about 500,000 distinct CDR3 sequences, under 15% of them singletons. Study results and caveats: Authors suggested that a seasonal influenza vaccination recruits few new T cells each time.

Only a few counts were recorded for this clonotype. What it binds is not known. The CDR3 has 14 residues. The V and J ends lost 1 base and 7 bases respectively, with 13 bases between them. The clonotype was recovered from a man aged 45 to 65 who received an inactivated influenza vaccine. V is TRBV12-3 or TRBV12-4 and J is TRBJ1-2, with D perhaps TRBD1 (5 bases). Sequencing was performed on PBMCs from blood, taken roughly 47 days after vaccination. The CDR3 coding sequence is TGTGCCAGCAGTTTAGGGACACGGAAATTTGGCTACACCTTC. This sequence encodes CASSLGTRKFGYTF.